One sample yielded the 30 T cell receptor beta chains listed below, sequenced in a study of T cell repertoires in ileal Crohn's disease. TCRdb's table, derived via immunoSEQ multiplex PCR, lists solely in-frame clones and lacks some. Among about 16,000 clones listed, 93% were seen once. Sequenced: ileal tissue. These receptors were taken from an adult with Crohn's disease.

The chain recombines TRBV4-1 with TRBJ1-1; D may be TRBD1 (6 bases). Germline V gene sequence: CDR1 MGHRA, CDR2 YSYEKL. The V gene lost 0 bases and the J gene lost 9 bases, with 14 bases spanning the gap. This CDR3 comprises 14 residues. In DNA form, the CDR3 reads TGCGCCAGCAGCCAAGATTTCCGAGACAGGCAAGCTTTCTTT. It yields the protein CASSQDFRDRQAFF.

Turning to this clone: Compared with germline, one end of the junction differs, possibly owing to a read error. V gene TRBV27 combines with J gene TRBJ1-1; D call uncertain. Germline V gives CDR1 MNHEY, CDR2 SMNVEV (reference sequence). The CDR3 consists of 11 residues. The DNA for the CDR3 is TGTGCCAGCAGTGCTAACAGTGAAGCTTTCTTT. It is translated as CASSANSEAFF.

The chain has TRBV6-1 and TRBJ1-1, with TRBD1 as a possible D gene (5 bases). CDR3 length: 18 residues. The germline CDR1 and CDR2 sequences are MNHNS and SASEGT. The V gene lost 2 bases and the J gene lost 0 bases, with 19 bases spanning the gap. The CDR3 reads CASSEFPSIRGMNTEAFF. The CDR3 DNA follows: TGTGCCAGCAGTGAATTTCCCAGCATTAGGGGAATGAACACTGAAGCTTTCTTT.

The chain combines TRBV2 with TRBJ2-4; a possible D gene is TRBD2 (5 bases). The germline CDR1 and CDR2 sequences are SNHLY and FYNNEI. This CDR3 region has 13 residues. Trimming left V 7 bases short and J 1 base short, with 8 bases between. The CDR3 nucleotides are TGTGCCAGCAACCCGGGGGCCAAAAACATTCAGTACTTC. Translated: CASNPGAKNIQYF. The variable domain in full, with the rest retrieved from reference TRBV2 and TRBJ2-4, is EPEVTQTPSHQVTQMGQEVILRCVPISNHLYFYWYRQILGQKVEFLVSFYNNEISEKSEIFDDQFSVERPDGSNFTLKIRSTKLEDSAMYFCASNPGAKNIQYFGAGTRLSVL.

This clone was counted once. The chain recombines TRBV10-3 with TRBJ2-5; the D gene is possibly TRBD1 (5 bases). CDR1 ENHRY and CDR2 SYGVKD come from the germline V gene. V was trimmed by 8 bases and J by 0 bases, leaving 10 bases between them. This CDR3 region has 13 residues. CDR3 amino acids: CAIGVRDQETQYF. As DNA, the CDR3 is TGTGCCATCGGTGTCAGGGACCAAGAGACCCAGTACTTC.

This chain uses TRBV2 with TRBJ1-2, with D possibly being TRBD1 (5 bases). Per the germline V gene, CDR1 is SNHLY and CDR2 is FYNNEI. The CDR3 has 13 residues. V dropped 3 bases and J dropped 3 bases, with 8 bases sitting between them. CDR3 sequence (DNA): TGTGCCAGCAGTGATGTGACAGACTATGGCTACACCTTC. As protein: CASSDVTDYGYTF.

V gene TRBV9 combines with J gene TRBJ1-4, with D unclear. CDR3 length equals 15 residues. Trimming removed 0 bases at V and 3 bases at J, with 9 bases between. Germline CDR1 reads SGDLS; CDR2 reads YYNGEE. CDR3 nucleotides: TGTGCCAGCAGCGTAGGACTTGCGGCTAATGAAAAACTGTTTTTT. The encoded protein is CASSVGLAANEKLFF.

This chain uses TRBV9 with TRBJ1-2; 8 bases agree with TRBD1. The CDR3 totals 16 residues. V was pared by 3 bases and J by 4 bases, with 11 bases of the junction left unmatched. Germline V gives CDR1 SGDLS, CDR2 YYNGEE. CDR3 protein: CASSERTGFEGYGYTF. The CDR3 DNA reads TGTGCCAGCAGCGAACGGACAGGGTTCGAAGGCTATGGCTACACCTTC.

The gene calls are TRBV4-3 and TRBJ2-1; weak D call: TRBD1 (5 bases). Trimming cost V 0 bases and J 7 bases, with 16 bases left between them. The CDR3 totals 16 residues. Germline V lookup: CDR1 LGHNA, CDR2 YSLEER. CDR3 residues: CASSQDNGASWNEQFF. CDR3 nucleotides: TGCGCCAGCAGCCAAGATAATGGGGCGTCGTGGAATGAGCAGTTCTTC.

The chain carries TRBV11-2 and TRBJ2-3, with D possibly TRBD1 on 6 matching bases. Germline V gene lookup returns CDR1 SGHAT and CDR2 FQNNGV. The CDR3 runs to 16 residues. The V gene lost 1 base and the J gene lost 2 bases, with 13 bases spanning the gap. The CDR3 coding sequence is TGTGCCAGCAGCTTAGCAGGGCGGACAGCCACAGATACGCAGTATTTT. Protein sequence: CASSLAGRTATDTQYF.

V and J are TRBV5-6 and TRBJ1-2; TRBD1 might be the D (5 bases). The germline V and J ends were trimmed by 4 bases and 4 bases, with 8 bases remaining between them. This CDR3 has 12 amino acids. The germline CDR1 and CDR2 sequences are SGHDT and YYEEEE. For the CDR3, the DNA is TGTGCCAGCAGCCTCGGGGGCTATGGCTACACCTTC. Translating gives CASSLGGYGYTF.

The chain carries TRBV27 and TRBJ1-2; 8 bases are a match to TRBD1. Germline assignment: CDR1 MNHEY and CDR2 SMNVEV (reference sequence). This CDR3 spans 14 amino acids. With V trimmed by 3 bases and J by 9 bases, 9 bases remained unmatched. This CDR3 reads CASSLSPGTGSYTF. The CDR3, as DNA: TGTGCCAGCAGTTTGTCTCCCGGGACAGGTAGCTACACCTTC.

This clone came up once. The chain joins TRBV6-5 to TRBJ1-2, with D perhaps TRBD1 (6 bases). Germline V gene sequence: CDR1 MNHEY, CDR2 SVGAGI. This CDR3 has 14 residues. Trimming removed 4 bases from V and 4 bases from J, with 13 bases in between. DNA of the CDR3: TGTGCCAGCAGTTCGAGGGGGATGGCCTATGGCTACACCTTC. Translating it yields CASSSRGMAYGYTF.

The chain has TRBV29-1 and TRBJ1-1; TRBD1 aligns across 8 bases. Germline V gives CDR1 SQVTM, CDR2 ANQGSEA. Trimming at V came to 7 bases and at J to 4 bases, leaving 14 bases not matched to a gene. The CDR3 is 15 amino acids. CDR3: CSAAMGRGQGTEAFF. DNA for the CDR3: TGCAGCGCCGCAATGGGCAGGGGGCAGGGCACTGAAGCTTTCTTT.

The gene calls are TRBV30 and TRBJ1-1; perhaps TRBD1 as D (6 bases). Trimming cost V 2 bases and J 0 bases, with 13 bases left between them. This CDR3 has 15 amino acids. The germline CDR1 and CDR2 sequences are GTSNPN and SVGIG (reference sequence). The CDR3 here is CAWSPPDRLNTEAFF. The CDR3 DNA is TGTGCCTGGAGTCCTCCGGACAGATTGAACACTGAAGCTTTCTTT.

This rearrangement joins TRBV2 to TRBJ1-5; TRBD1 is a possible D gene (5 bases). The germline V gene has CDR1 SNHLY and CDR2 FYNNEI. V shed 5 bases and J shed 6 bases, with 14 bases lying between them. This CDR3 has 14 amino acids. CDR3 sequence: CASSPEQGGQPQHF. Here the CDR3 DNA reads TGTGCCAGCAGTCCCGAGCAGGGCGGTCAGCCCCAGCATTTT.

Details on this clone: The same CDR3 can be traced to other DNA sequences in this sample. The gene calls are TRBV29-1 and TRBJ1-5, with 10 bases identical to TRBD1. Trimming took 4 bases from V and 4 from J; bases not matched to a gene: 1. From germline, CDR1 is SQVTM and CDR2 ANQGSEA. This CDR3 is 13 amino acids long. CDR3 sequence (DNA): TGCAGCGTTGGGACAGGGGGTAATCAGCCCCAGCATTTT. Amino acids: CSVGTGGNQPQHF.

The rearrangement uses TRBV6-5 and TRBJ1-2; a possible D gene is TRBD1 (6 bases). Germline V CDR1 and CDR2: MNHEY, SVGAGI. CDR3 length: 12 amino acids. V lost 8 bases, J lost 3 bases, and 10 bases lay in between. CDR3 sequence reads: CASGGGYYGYTF. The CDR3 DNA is TGTGCCAGCGGCGGGGGCTACTATGGCTACACCTTC.

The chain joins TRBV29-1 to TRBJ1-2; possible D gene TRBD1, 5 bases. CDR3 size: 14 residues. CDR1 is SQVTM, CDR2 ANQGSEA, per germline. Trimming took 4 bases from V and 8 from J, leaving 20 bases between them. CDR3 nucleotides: TGCAGCGTTGTTTTTAAGACAGCCGATTCGGGCTACACCTTC. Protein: CSVVFKTADSGYTF.

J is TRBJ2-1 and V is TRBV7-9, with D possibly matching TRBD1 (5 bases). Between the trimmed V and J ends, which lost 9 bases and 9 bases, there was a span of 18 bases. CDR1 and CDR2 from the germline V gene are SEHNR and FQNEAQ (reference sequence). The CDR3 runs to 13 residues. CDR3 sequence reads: CASSGPLRGEQFF. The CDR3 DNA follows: TGTGCCAGTTCGGGCCCACTTAGGGGTGAGCAGTTCTTC.

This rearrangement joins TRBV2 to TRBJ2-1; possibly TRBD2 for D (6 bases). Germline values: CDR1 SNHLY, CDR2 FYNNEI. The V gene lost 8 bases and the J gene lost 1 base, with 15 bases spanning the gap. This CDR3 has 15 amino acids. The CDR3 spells CASRLDRSSYNEQFF. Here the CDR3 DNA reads TGTGCCAGCCGACTAGATCGGAGTTCCTACAATGAGCAGTTCTTC.

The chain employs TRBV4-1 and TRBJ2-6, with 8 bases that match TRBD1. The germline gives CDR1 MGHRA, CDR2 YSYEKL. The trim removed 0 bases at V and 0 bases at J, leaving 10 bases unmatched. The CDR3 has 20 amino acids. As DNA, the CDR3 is TGCGCCAGCAGCCAAGATCGCCGGAGACAGGGGAGCTCTGGGGCCAACGTCCTGACTTTC. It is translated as CASSQDRRRQGSSGANVLTF.

The CDR3: CASSPPVSAQAEQYF. The CDR3 nucleotides read TGTGCCAGCTCACCACCAGTTTCCGCCCAGGCCGAGCAGTACTTC. The chain recombines TRBV18 with TRBJ2-7, with D unresolved. The CDR3 loop spans 15 amino acids. Germline values: CDR1 KGHSH, CDR2 LQKENI. Trimming took 0 bases from V and 6 from J, leaving 15 bases between them.

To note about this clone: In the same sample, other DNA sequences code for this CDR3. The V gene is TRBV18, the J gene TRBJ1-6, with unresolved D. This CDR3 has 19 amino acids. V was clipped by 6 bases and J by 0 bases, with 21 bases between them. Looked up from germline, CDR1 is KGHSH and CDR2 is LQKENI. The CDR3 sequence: CASSPAALDSLSYNSPLHF. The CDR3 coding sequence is TGTGCCAGCTCCCCCGCTGCTCTGGACTCTCTCTCCTATAATTCACCCCTCCACTTT.

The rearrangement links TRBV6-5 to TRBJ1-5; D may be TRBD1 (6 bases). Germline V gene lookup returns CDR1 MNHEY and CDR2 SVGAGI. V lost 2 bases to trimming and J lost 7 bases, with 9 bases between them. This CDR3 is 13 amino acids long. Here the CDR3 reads CASSYGGGQPQHF. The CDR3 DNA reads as TGTGCCAGCAGTTACGGGGGCGGGCAGCCCCAGCATTTT.

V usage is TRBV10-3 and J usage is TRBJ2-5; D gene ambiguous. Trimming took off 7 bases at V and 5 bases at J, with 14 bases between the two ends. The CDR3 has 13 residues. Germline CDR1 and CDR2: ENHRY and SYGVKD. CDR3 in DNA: TGTGCCATCAATATGACACCCGACGAGACCCAGTACTTC. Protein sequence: CAINMTPDETQYF.

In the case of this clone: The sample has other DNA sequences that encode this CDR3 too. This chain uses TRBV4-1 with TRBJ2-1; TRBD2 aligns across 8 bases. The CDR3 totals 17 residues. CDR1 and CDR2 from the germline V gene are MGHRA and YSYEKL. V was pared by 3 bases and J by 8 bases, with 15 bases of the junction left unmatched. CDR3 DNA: TGCGCCAGCAGCCAGGTCCCCCACGGCGGGGGGCCGGATGAGCAGTTCTTC. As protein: CASSQVPHGGGPDEQFF.

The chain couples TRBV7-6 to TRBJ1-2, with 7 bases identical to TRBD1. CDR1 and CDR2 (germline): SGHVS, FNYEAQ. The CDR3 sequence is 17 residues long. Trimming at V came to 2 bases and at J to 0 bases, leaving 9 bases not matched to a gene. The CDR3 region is CASSLRGGPISNYGYTF. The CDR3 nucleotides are TGTGCCAGCAGCTTACGAGGGGGCCCGATTTCTAACTATGGCTACACCTTC.

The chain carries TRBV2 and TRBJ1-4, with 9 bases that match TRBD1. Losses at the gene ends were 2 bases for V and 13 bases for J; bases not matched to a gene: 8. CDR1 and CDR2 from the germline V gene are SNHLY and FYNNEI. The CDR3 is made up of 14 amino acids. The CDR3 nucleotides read TGTGCCAGCAGTGAATGGGACAGGGCCCTGGGACTGTTTTTT. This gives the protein CASSEWDRALGLFF. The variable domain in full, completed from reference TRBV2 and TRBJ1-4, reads EPEVTQTPSHQVTQMGQEVILRCVPISNHLYFYWYRQILGQKVEFLVSFYNNEISEKSEIFDDQFSVERPDGSNFTLKIRSTKLEDSAMYFCASSEWDRALGLFFGSGTQLSVL.

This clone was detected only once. CDR3 amino acids: CASSSRRTGVYNEQFF. CDR3 sequence (DNA): TGTGCCAGCAGCTCCCGGCGGACAGGGGTTTATAATGAGCAGTTCTTC. This chain uses TRBV7-2 with TRBJ2-1; 9 positions agree with TRBD1. With 4 bases clipped from V and 7 bases from J, the junction kept 11 bases outside the gene matches. Germline loops: CDR1 SGHTA, CDR2 FQGNSA. CDR3 length equals 16 residues.